A single sample gave rise to the 4 T cell receptor beta chains below, sequenced in a study of T cell repertoires in cytomegalovirus infection. Using its own MiXCR run on the reads, TCRdb lists one record per CDR3 protein. The table shows 60,000 to 80,000 distinct CDR3 sequences, with over 20% occurring only once. These receptors' targets are unknown. The sequencing here drew on CD8+ T cells from cultured PBMCs, taken from culture after CMV antigen stimulation. The source is a human donor in good health (CMV status not recorded). Some clones in this sample may be carry-over from other donors' samples.

This clonotype occurred a few times. This rearrangement joins TRBV2 to TRBJ2-6; D might be TRBD1 (6 bases). Trimming shortened V by 3 bases and J by 3 bases, and 12 bases separated the two germline ends. CDR3 size: 16 residues. CDR1 and CDR2 from the germline V gene are SNHLY and FYNNEI. CDR3 coding DNA: TGTGCCAGCAGTGACCCAGGGGTAAATGGGGCCAACGTCCTGACTTTC. This codes for CASSDPGVNGANVLTF.

This rearrangement joins TRBV7-2 to TRBJ1-1; no clear D. Germline CDR1 and CDR2: SGHTA and FQGNSA. V was clipped by 3 bases and J by 0 bases, with 8 bases between them. The CDR3 is 14 residues long. In DNA, the CDR3 is TGTGCCAGCAGCTTCGTAGGGATGAACACTGAAGCTTTCTTT. Protein: CASSFVGMNTEAFF.

A few counts support this clonotype. CDR3: CASRTGTGGYEQYF. The DNA for the CDR3 is TGTGCCAGCAGAACCGGGACAGGGGGCTACGAGCAGTACTTC. J is TRBJ2-7 and V is TRBV12-3 or TRBV12-4, with TRBD1 identical over 11 bases. This CDR3 is 14 amino acids long. V gave up 6 bases and J gave up 3 bases; unmatched junction bases: 4.

The chain has TRBV4-3 and TRBJ2-4; no definite D call. Per germline, CDR1 LGHNA and CDR2 YSLEER. Trimming removed 4 bases at V and 0 bases at J, with 7 bases between. The length of the CDR3 is 14 residues. The CDR3 is CASSPRLAKNIQYF. In DNA form, the CDR3 reads TGCGCCAGCAGCCCTCGGCTAGCCAAAAACATTCAGTACTTC.